This passage covers 9 T cell receptor beta chains from one sample sequenced in a study of vaccination and CD4 T cells after COVID-19. Antigens of these TCRs are unknown. Noted treatment: approximately nine-day PBMC culture with coronavirus spike peptide pools or control peptides (ViraFEST assay). The Oncomine TCR Beta short-read assay sequenced DNA from cultured CD4+ T cells. TCRdb recomputed calls from the PCR reads with MiXCR, one row per CDR3 protein. Of under 25,000 distinct CDR3 sequences listed, 67% are singletons. Sequenced: CD4+ T cells from blood, cultured in vitro. The receptors derive from a human donor who had recovered from COVID-19.

V gene TRBV20-1 combines with J gene TRBJ1-5, with TRBD1 as a possible D gene (6 bases). The CDR3 length is 16 residues. The V and J ends lost 1 base and 1 base respectively, with 14 bases between them. Germline CDR1 and CDR2: DFQATT and SNEGSKA (reference sequence). The CDR3 spells CSARVIGQFSNQPQHF. CDR3 sequence (DNA): TGCAGTGCTAGAGTTATAGGACAGTTCAGCAATCAGCCCCAGCATTTT.

This clonotype has a single count. J is TRBJ1-5 and V is TRBV28, with D tentatively TRBD1 (5 bases). Germline CDR1 MDHEN, CDR2 SYDVKM. Trimming stripped 6 bases from V and 5 bases from J, with 14 bases between. The CDR3 runs 14 residues. This chain's CDR3 is CASRGTGPYQPQHF. In DNA, the CDR3 is TGTGCCAGCAGAGGGACCGGACCCTATCAGCCCCAGCATTTT.

V is TRBV7-6 and J is TRBJ1-1; weak D call: TRBD1 (5 bases). Trimming left V 0 bases short and J 0 bases short, with 8 bases between. CDR1 and CDR2 (germline): SGHVS, FNYEAQ. The CDR3 has 15 amino acids. CDR3 loop: CASSLAGGVNTEAFF. CDR3 DNA sequence: TGTGCCAGCAGCTTAGCGGGGGGGGTGAACACTGAAGCTTTCTTT. Drawing the rest from reference TRBV7-6 and TRBJ1-1, the complete variable domain is GAGVSQSPRYKVTKRGQDVALRCDPISGHVSLYWYRQALGQGPEFLTYFNYEAQQDKSGLPNDRFSAERPEGSISTLTIQRTEQRDSAMYRCASSLAGGVNTEAFFGQGTRLTVV.

The chain uses TRBV20-1 and TRBJ2-1; 10 nucleotides match TRBD2. The V segment lost 5 bases and the J segment 7 bases; nucleotides outside the gene matches: 5. This CDR3 comprises 13 residues. Germline V CDR1 and CDR2: DFQATT, SNEGSKA (reference sequence). The CDR3 is CSARLAGGNEQFF. Here the CDR3 DNA reads TGCAGTGCTCGATTAGCGGGAGGTAATGAGCAGTTCTTC.

The genes are TRBV5-1 and TRBJ1-2; D not certain. The V gene lost 2 bases and the J gene lost 3 bases, with 8 bases spanning the gap. This CDR3 region has 13 residues. Germline V gene sequence: CDR1 SGHRS, CDR2 YFSETQ. The CDR3 coding sequence is TGCGCCAGCAGCTTCTCTTTAGACTATGGCTACACCTTC. Amino acid sequence: CASSFSLDYGYTF.

The chain uses TRBV20-1 and TRBJ1-5; 8 nucleotides agree with TRBD1. Germline values: CDR1 DFQATT, CDR2 SNEGSKA (reference sequence). The junction had 12 bases not matched to a gene; V was cut back by 1 base and J by 7 bases. CDR3 length: 16 amino acids. For the CDR3, the DNA is TGCAGTGCTAGAGTGCTGGGACAGGAAGGGGAACAGCCCCAGCATTTT. Amino acid sequence: CSARVLGQEGEQPQHF.

The genes are TRBV28 and TRBJ1-2; D remains ambiguous. V was shortened by 5 bases and J by 3 bases, with 7 bases between the two germline ends. The germline CDR1 and CDR2 sequences are MDHEN and SYDVKM. The CDR3 consists of 12 residues. CDR3 sequence reads: CASSLRDYGYTF. In DNA form, the CDR3 reads TGTGCCAGCAGTCTAAGGGACTATGGCTACACCTTC.

This clonotype turned up a few times. This chain connects TRBV7-9 to TRBJ1-1, with TRBD1 matching 7 bases. Germline loops: CDR1 SEHNR, CDR2 FQNEAQ (reference sequence). The junction had 10 bases not matched to a gene; V was cut back by 6 bases and J by 6 bases. The CDR3 length is 14 residues. The CDR3 DNA reads TGTGCCAGCAGTTCGACAGGGTCGGGAGCTGAAGCTTTCTTT. Its protein product is CASSSTGSGAEAFF.

The chain couples TRBV5-4 to TRBJ2-7; D remains unclear. The CDR3 spans 16 residues. In germline, CDR1 is SGHNT, CDR2 YYREEE (reference sequence). Trimming took 1 base from V and 1 from J, leaving 15 bases between them. Written as DNA, the CDR3 is TGTGCCAGCAGCTTGCTTCCGCCAATGACTTCCTACGAGCAGTACTTC. Translating it yields CASSLLPPMTSYEQYF.